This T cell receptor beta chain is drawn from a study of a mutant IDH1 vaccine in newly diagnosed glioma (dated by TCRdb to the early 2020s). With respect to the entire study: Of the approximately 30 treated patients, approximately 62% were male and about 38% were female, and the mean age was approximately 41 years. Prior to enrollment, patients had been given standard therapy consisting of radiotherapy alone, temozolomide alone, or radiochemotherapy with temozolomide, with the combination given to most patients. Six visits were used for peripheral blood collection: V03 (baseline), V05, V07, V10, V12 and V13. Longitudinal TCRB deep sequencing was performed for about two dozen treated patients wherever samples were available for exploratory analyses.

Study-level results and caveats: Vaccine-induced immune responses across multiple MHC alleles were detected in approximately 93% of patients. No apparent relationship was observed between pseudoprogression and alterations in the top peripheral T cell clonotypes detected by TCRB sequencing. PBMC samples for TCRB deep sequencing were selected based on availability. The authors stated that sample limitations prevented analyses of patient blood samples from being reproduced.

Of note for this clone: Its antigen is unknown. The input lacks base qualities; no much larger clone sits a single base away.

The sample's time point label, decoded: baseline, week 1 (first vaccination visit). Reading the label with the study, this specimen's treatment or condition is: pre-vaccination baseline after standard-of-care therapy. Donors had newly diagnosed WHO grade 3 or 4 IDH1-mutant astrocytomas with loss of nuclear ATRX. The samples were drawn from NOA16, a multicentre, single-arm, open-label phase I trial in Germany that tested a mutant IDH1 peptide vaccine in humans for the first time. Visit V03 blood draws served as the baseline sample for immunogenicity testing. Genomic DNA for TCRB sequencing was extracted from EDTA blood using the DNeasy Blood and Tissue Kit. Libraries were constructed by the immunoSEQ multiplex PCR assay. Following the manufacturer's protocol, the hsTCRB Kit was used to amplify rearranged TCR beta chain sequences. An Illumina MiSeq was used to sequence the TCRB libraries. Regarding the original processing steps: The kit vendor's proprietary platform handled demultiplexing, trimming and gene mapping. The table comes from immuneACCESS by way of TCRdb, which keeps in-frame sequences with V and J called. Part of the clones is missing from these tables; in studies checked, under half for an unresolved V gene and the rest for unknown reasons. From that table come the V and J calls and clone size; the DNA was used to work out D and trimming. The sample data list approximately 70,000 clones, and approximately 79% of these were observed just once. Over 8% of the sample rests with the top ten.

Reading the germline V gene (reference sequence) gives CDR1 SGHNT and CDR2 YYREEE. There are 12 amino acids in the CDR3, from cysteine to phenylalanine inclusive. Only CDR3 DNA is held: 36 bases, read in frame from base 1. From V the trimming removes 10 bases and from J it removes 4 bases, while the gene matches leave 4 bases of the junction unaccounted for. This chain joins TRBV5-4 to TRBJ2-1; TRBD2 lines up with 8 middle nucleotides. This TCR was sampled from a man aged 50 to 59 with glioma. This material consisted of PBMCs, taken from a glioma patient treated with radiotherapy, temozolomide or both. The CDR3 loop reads CAGTSGYNEQFF. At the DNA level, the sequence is TGTGCCGGTACTAGCGGTTACAATGAGCAGTTCTTC.